This T cell receptor (beta chain) is drawn from a study of cytomegalovirus exposure and HLA in healthy donors. Whole-study findings and limits: Many donors carried some public TCRs, although rarity characterized most TCR sequences.

Trimming cost V 4 bases and J 4 bases; bases outside gene matches: 2. The germline V gene encodes CDR1 KGHSH and CDR2 LQKENI. The CDR3 is 13 amino acids. This clone occurred a few times. Antigen unknown. The PCR made use of 60 Vbeta and 13 Jbeta primers. Libraries were prepared by immunoSEQ multiplex PCR; TCRdb keeps only in-frame clonotypes and omits some of them. The sample shows about 130,000 clones, approximately 77% of them seen only once. Sequenced sample: PBMCs. This clonotype originated in a man aged 30 to 39 in good health and CMV-seronegative. The chain links TRBV18 to TRBJ1-2, with 8 bases matching TRBD1. CDR3 amino acids: CASSQGQGYGYTF. Here the CDR3 DNA reads TGTGCCAGCTCACAAGGACAGGGCTATGGCTACACCTTC.